Sequencing of this T cell receptor beta chain was carried out in a study of blood T cell repertoires in COVID-19. TCRdb keeps only in-frame clones here, not all; method: immunoSEQ multiplex PCR. This table holds over 200,000 clones, 75% to 90% found once. This CDR3 region has 17 residues. Trimming at V came to 0 bases and at J to 4 bases, leaving 9 bases not matched to a gene. The germline CDR1 and CDR2 sequences are KGHSY and FQNENV. The sample taken for sequencing was PBMCs or T cells enriched from blood (not recorded which). The origin of this receptor is a woman aged 30 to 39 who had been exposed to COVID-19. This rearrangement joins TRBV16 to TRBJ2-1; 7 positions match TRBD2. CDR3 nucleotide sequence: TGTGCCAGCAGCCAATCCCTGGGGGGGAATATGTACAATGAGCAGTTCTTC. It is translated as CASSQSLGGNMYNEQFF.